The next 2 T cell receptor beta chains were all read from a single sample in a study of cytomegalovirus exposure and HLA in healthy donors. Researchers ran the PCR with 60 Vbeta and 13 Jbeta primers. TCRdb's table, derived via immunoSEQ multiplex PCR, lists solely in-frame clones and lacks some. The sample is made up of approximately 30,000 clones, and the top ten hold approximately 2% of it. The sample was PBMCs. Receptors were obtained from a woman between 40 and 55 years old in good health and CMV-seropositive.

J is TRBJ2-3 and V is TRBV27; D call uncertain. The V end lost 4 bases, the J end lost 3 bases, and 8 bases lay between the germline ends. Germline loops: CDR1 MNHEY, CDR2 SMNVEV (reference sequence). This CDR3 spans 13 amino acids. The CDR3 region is CASSYDGTDTQYF. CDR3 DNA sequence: TGTGCCAGCAGTTACGACGGGACAGATACGCAGTATTTT.

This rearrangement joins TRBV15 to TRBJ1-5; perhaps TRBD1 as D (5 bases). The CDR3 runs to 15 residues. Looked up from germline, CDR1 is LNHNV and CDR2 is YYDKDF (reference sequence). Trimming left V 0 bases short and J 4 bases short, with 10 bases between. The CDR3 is CATSRDPGGNQPQHF. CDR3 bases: TGTGCCACCAGCAGAGATCCCGGGGGTAATCAGCCCCAGCATTTT.